This T cell receptor beta chain originates from a study of beta chain features in type 1 diabetes. For the study at large: Cell yields, gender and age were comparable in patients and healthy donors.

Looked up from germline, CDR1 is MNHEY and CDR2 is SMNVEV (reference sequence). CDR3 length: 15 amino acids. The V end lost 6 bases, the J end lost 0 bases, and 11 bases lay between the germline ends. This clone came up a few times. Its antigen is unknown. General study results and limits: Among patients with Type 1 diabetes, TCRB CDR3s were moderately but significantly shorter in every one of the four CD4+ subsets.

Every isolated RNA sample was fully reverse transcribed, so sequencing captured expressed TCRB transcripts. Measured with immunoSEQ multiplex PCR; TCRdb has only the in-frame clones, and not every one. The table records about 340,000 clones, 6.5% to 10% of them present only once. V usage is TRBV27 and J usage is TRBJ2-2, with D perhaps matching TRBD2 (6 bases). Sequencing input: central memory CD4+ T cells from blood. This TCR came from a woman aged 18-29 years in good health. CDR3 residues: CASRRLESNTGELFF. CDR3 coding DNA: TGTGCCAGCAGAAGACTAGAATCGAACACCGGGGAGCTGTTTTTT.